This T cell receptor beta chain came from a study of CD8+ T cells in alopecia areata. Germline values: CDR1 SQVTM, CDR2 ANQGSEA. The CDR3 totals 15 residues. The V end was cut by 3 bases, the J end by 5 bases, with 19 bases between. Extraction and reverse transcription of RNA yielded cDNA as the sequencing template. Sequenced by immunoSEQ multiplex PCR; TCRdb stores in-frame clones only, minus some. The sample lists about 180,000 clones, roughly 70% occurring once. The clonotype was recovered from a human donor with alopecia areata. The sample in question was CD8+ T cells sorted from blood, obtained at week 0. The gene calls are TRBV29-1 and TRBJ2-5; weak D call: TRBD1 (8 bases). CDR3 amino acids: CSVDSGQGAWETQYF. As DNA, the CDR3 is TGCAGCGTTGATAGCGGGCAGGGGGCTTGGGAGACCCAGTACTTC. Looking up the rest from reference TRBV29-1 and TRBJ2-5 gives the full variable domain: SAVISQKPSRDICQRGTSLTIQCQVDSQVTMMFWYRQQPGQSLTLIATANQGSEATYESGFVIDKFPISRPNLTFSTLTVSNMSPEDSSIYLCSVDSGQGAWETQYFGPGTRLLVL.